This section outlines one T cell receptor beta chain sequence together with its context. Its target is unknown. TCRdb keeps only in-frame clones here, not all; method: immunoSEQ multiplex PCR. The sample has about 41,000 clones; 70% are singletons. Viral peptide pools were used in the ViraFEST assay to expand antigen-specific CD4+ T cells, and sequencing came afterward. Cultured cells yielded isolated CD4+ T cells after 10 to 11 days. No vaccinee had earlier SARS-CoV-2 infection, and nucleocapsid antibodies were negative. This sample stems from a study of vaccination effects on CD4 cells after COVID-19. Study at large: Everyone in the study got two shots of either the BNT162b2 or mRNA-1273 vaccine.

This CDR3 region has 15 residues. V dropped 7 bases and J dropped 3 bases, with 15 bases sitting between them. Germline assignment: CDR1 MGHRA and CDR2 YSYEKL. Here the sequenced sample was CD4+ T cells from PBMCs cultured with HCoV-OC43 spike peptides, taken before COVID-19 vaccination. Subset here: HCoV-OC43 spike overlapping peptide pool stimulation. The TCR originated in a human donor who received a COVID-19 vaccine. The V call is TRBV4-1, the J call TRBJ1-4; D perhaps matches TRBD1 (5 bases). The CDR3 region is CASTKRGVANEKLFF. The CDR3 DNA follows: TGCGCCAGCACCAAGAGGGGCGTCGCTAATGAAAAACTGTTTTTT.